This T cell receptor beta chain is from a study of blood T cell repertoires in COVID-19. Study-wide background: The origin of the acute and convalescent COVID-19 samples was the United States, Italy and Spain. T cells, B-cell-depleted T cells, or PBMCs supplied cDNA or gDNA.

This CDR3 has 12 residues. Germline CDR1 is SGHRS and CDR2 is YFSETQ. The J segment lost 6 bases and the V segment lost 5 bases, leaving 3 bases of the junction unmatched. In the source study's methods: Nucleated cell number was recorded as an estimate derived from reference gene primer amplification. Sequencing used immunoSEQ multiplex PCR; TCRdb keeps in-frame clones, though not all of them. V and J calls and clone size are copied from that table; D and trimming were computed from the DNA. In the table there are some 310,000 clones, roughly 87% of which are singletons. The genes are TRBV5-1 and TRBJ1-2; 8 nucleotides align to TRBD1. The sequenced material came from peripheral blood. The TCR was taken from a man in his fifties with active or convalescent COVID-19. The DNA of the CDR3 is TGCGCCAGCAGAGGGACAGGTCATGGCTACACCTTC. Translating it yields CASRGTGHGYTF. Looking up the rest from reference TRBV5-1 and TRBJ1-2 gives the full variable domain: KAGVTQTPRYLIKTRGQQVTLSCSPISGHRSVSWYQQTPGQGLQFLFEYFSETQRNKGNFPGRFSGRQFSNSRSEMNVSTLELGDSALYLCASRGTGHGYTFGSGTRLTVV.